Reported below is one TCR beta chain. What it recognizes is unknown. The data stem from a study of regulatory T cells in long-lasting Graves disease. Study-level background: Persistent Graves' disease meant over 5 years of antithyroid drugs with positive TSH receptor antibodies. Study-wide points: A greater number of public clonotypes (approximately 2,700) was shared by persistent patients than by new patients (roughly 930). It was peripheral blood alone, not thyroid tissue, that was studied. Under persistent disease, TRBV28, TRBJ1-2 and TRBJ2-5 were used preferentially.

Trimming took off 6 bases at V and 0 bases at J, with 12 bases between the two ends. The CDR3 spans 14 residues. CDR1 LNHDA and CDR2 SQIVND come from the germline V gene (reference sequence). Time point indicated: persistent/refractory GD, antithyroid drugs over 5 years with positive TRAb. RNA isolated from PBMCs was used to make the TCR library. In building TCR beta libraries, iRepertoire HTBI primers were used together with Arm-PCR of CDR3 regions. From the multiplex PCR reads, TCRdb called clonotypes with MiXCR, one entry per CDR3 protein. The table lists about 470,000 distinct CDR3 sequences, roughly 21% of them singletons.

The receptor was derived from a female donor with Graves disease. Sequenced here: peripheral blood mononuclear cells (PBMCs), sampled when the disease was refractory, from a patient treated with antithyroid drugs. V gene TRBV19 combines with J gene TRBJ2-7, with a possible D match to TRBD1 (6 bases). Here the CDR3 reads CASSRTGNSYEQYF. DNA for the CDR3: TGTGCCAGTAGCCGAACAGGGAACTCCTACGAGCAGTACTTC.